Shown below are 7 T cell receptor beta chains from a single sample sequenced in a study of shared T cell receptors in the human thymus. Sequenced by immunoSEQ multiplex PCR; TCRdb stores in-frame clones only, minus some. This sample has approximately 660,000 clones, with around 87% found just once. This sample also appeared in a second study, on human thymus T cells.

The sample was thymocytes. These receptors came from a boy in the first two years of life with a congenital heart defect.

The chain employs TRBV6-5 and TRBJ2-7, with D possibly being TRBD1 (6 bases). V was pared by 6 bases and J by 2 bases, with 17 bases between. Per the germline V gene, CDR1 is MNHEY and CDR2 is SVGAGI. CDR3 length: 15 residues. As DNA, the CDR3 is TGTGCCAGCAGCCTTCCAACCGGACAGCCCTACGAGCAGTACTTC. Its protein is CASSLPTGQPYEQYF.

The chain employs TRBV5-1 and TRBJ1-2; D possibly corresponds to TRBD1 (5 bases). The germline V gene has CDR1 SGHRS and CDR2 YFSETQ. The CDR3 extends over 16 amino acids. V dropped 2 bases and J dropped 0 bases, with 14 bases sitting between them. The CDR3: CASSLARGSANYGYTF. CDR3 DNA: TGCGCCAGCAGCTTAGCGCGGGGGTCGGCTAACTATGGCTACACCTTC.

J is TRBJ2-5 and V is TRBV11-3; 7 bases are shared with TRBD1. With 1 base clipped from V and 0 bases from J, the junction kept 2 bases outside the gene matches. CDR1 and CDR2 from the germline V gene are SGHNT and YENEEA. The CDR3 runs to 15 residues. The CDR3 protein is CASSLVGTDQETQYF. The CDR3, as DNA: TGTGCCAGCAGCTTAGTCGGGACAGACCAAGAGACCCAGTACTTC.

This clone has just a few counts. The V gene is TRBV10-2, the J gene TRBJ2-7; 11 bases line up with TRBD2. V dropped 6 bases and J dropped 1; count of bases not matched to a gene: 5. Germline V CDR1 and CDR2: WSHSY, SAAADI. The CDR3 spans 15 residues. As DNA, the CDR3 is TGCGCCAGCAGGGCGGGACTAGCGGAATCCTACGAGCAGTACTTC. This translates into CASRAGLAESYEQYF.

The chain employs TRBV28 and TRBJ2-7, with TRBD2 matching over 15 bases. The CDR3 sequence is 17 residues long. Germline CDR1 reads MDHEN; CDR2 reads SYDVKM. V lost 5 bases to trimming and J lost 1 base; unmatched junction nucleotides: 6. CDR3 loop: CASSLRTSGRVSYEQYF. The CDR3 DNA reads as TGTGCCAGCAGTCTGCGGACTAGCGGGAGGGTGTCCTACGAGCAGTACTTC.

The V gene is TRBV28, the J gene TRBJ2-3; the D gene is possibly TRBD2 (6 bases). The germline CDR1 and CDR2 sequences are MDHEN and SYDVKM. V was shortened by 4 bases and J by 1 base, with 18 bases between the two germline ends. CDR3 length: 17 residues. CDR3 sequence reads: CASSSPGRGSGTDTQYF. Here the CDR3 DNA reads TGTGCCAGCAGTTCCCCCGGTCGGGGGAGCGGCACAGATACGCAGTATTTT.

This chain connects TRBV2 to TRBJ2-1, with D possibly being TRBD2 (7 bases). The CDR3 runs to 16 residues. The V gene lost 1 base and the J gene lost 4 bases, with 14 bases spanning the gap. Germline V lookup: CDR1 SNHLY, CDR2 FYNNEI. The CDR3 sequence: CASSEEGEGRYNEQFF. The DNA for the CDR3 is TGTGCCAGCAGTGAAGAGGGGGAGGGCCGGTACAATGAGCAGTTCTTC. The complete variable domain, with remaining parts taken from reference TRBV2 and TRBJ2-1, reads EPEVTQTPSHQVTQMGQEVILRCVPISNHLYFYWYRQILGQKVEFLVSFYNNEISEKSEIFDDQFSVERPDGSNFTLKIRSTKLEDSAMYFCASSEEGEGRYNEQFFGPGTRLTVL.